Given below is one T cell receptor (beta chain) in context. Its antigen is still unknown. The source of the sample is a study of monozygotic twins with inflammatory bowel disease. Study-wide findings and caveats: Among IBD patients, TCRbeta diversity (inverse Simpson) was lower than in healthy co-twins.

The CDR3 runs 14 residues. In germline, CDR1 is SGHAT, CDR2 FQDESV (reference sequence). The authors isolated total RNA from whole blood without sorting T cells. Eight separate reactions per sample yielded the cDNA. From its re-call of the 5' RACE reads, TCRdb lists each CDR3 protein once, without DNA. The repertoire table contains some 300,000 distinct CDR3 sequences. The sample comprised blood. V and J are TRBV11-1 and TRBJ2-5; as DNA is missing, the TRBD1 call by TCRdb cannot be tested. This TCR was sampled from a human donor with ulcerative colitis or Crohn's disease, or a healthy co-twin of an affected twin (not recorded which). Here the CDR3 reads CASSLVQGQETQYF.